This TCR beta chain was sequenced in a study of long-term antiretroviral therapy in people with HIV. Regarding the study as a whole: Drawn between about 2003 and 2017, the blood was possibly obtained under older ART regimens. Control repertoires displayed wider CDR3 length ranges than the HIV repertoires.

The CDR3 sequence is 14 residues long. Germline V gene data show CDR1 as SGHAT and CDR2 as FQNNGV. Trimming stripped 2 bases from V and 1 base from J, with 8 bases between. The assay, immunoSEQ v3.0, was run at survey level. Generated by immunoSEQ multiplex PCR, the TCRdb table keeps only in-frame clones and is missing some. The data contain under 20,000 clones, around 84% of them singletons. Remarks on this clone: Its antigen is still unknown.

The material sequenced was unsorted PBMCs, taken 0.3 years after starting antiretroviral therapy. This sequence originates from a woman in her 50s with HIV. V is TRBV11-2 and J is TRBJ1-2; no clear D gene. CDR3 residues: CASSLIRFNYGYTF. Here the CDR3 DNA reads TGTGCCAGCAGCTTAATCCGGTTTAACTATGGCTACACCTTC.